These 20 T cell receptor beta chains share one sample of origin, sequenced in a study of STAT5B mutations in CD4+ large granular lymphocyte leukemia. Produced via immunoSEQ multiplex PCR; TCRdb's table is partial and in-frame only. The sample gives some 20,000 clones, around 81% of which show up once; approximately 0.4% is in the top ten. What was sequenced was CD4+ T cells from blood buffy coats. The receptors come from a human donor in good health.

This clone appeared a single time. As the CDR3 is not closed by the conserved phenylalanine or tryptophan, this likely results from a read error. The V gene is TRBV10-3, the J gene TRBJ2-7; 11 nucleotides line up with TRBD2. This CDR3 spans 15 amino acids. In germline, CDR1 is ENHRY, CDR2 SYGVKD. Unmatched junction bases numbered 5, after V lost 4 bases and J lost 3 bases. The CDR3 loop is CAISGTSGGYYEQYL. CDR3 DNA: TGTGCCATCAGTGGAACTAGCGGGGGTTACTACGAGCAGTACCTC.

This clone was detected only a few times. The chain joins TRBV4-2 to TRBJ1-2; D unclear. V was pared by 3 bases and J by 8 bases, with 10 bases between. Germline CDR1 reads LGHNA; CDR2 reads YNFKEQ. The CDR3 totals 12 residues. The CDR3 DNA follows: TGTGCCAGCAGCCAGCCGCCCCGGGGCTACACCTTC. Its protein product is CASSQPPRGYTF.

The chain links TRBV7-9 to TRBJ2-1; TRBD2 agrees at 10 bases. This CDR3 spans 15 amino acids. The germline CDR1 and CDR2 sequences are SEHNR and FQNEAQ (reference sequence). V gave up 4 bases and J gave up 7 bases; unmatched junction bases: 7. The CDR3 sequence is CASSSKAGGPNEQFF. The CDR3 DNA reads TGTGCCAGCAGCTCCAAAGCGGGAGGGCCGAATGAGCAGTTCTTC. Variable domain in full (rest from reference TRBV7-9 and TRBJ2-1): DTGVSQNPRHKITKRGQNVTFRCDPISEHNRLYWYRQTLGQGPEFLTYFQNEAQLEKSRLLSDRFSAERPKGSFSTLEIQRTEQGDSAMYLCASSSKAGGPNEQFFGPGTRLTVL.

The rearrangement links TRBV28 to TRBJ2-5; possibly TRBD2 for D (7 bases). Trimming cost V 7 bases and J 0 bases, with 24 bases left between them. Germline V gives CDR1 MDHEN, CDR2 SYDVKM. The CDR3 totals 18 residues. CDR3 coding DNA: TGTGCCAGCACCCATTTGGGGGGGCCACGCGGGTACCAAGAGACCCAGTACTTC. Its translation is CASTHLGGPRGYQETQYF.

This sequence joins TRBV29-1 and TRBJ2-7; the match to TRBD2 covers 7 bases. V gave up 6 bases and J gave up 1 base; unmatched junction bases: 9. Germline CDR1 is SQVTM and CDR2 is ANQGSEA. The CDR3 consists of 14 residues. The CDR3 sequence: CSVREGGRSYEQYF. The CDR3 DNA is TGCAGCGTCCGTGAGGGCGGGAGATCCTACGAGCAGTACTTC.

The rearrangement links TRBV4-3 to TRBJ1-4; maybe TRBD1 (5 bases). The CDR3 totals 15 residues. Germline lookup yields CDR1 LGHNA and CDR2 YSLEER. Deletions cut 0 bases from V and 5 bases from J, with 10 bases between. The CDR3 protein is CASSQDLGLNEKLFF. The DNA of the CDR3 is TGCGCCAGCAGCCAAGATCTGGGGCTAAATGAAAAACTGTTTTTT.

The rearrangement joins TRBV9 to TRBJ2-2; D is uncertain. The CDR3 runs to 14 residues. Germline-derived CDR1 and CDR2 are SGDLS and YYNGEE. Trimming took 6 bases from V and 0 from J, leaving 9 bases between them. The CDR3 bases are TGTGCCAGCACGAAGACAACGAACACCGGGGAGCTGTTTTTT. Translating gives CASTKTTNTGELFF. Supplemented by reference TRBV9 and TRBJ2-2, the full variable domain reads DSGVTQTPKHLITATGQRVTLRCSPRSGDLSVYWYQQSLDQGLQFLIQYYNGEERAKGNILERFSAQQFPDLHSELNLSSLELGDSALYFCASTKTTNTGELFFGEGSRLTVL.

The chain has TRBV5-4 and TRBJ2-5; possibly TRBD1 for D (6 bases). The V gene's germline CDR1 is SGHNT and CDR2 YYREEE (reference sequence). V was pared by 6 bases and J by 4 bases, with 16 bases between. The CDR3 contains 14 residues. CDR3 loop: CASKGSGAAETQYF. CDR3 DNA: TGTGCCAGCAAAGGATCAGGGGCTGCAGAGACCCAGTACTTC.

The J gene is TRBJ2-3, the V gene TRBV5-1; perhaps TRBD2 as D (7 bases). Trimming cost V 4 bases and J 0 bases, with 15 bases left between them. The CDR3 covers 16 residues. Germline V gene lookup returns CDR1 SGHRS and CDR2 YFSETQ. CDR3 region: CASSPGGGASTDTQYF. In DNA, the CDR3 is TGCGCCAGCAGCCCGGGTGGGGGGGCGAGCACAGATACGCAGTATTTT.

The CDR3 region is CASSLARLDNEQFF. The CDR3 DNA follows: TGTGCCAGCAGCTTAGCGCGTTTGGACAATGAGCAGTTCTTC. The gene calls are TRBV7-8 and TRBJ2-1; D not resolved. The CDR3 spans 14 residues. CDR1 and CDR2 from the germline V gene are SGHVS and FQNEAQ. The V end lost 0 bases, the J end lost 5 bases, and 8 bases lay between the germline ends.

V usage is TRBV7-2 and J usage is TRBJ2-5, with D perhaps matching TRBD2 (5 bases). CDR3 length: 14 amino acids. Deletions cut 1 base from V and 3 bases from J, with 9 bases between. CDR1 and CDR2 (germline): SGHTA, FQGNSA. The DNA for the CDR3 is TGTGCCAGCAGCTTAGTAGCAGCGGAAGAGACCCAGTACTTC. Protein product: CASSLVAAEETQYF. The full variable domain, rest sourced from reference TRBV7-2 and TRBJ2-5, is GAGVSQSPSNKVTEKGKDVELRCDPISGHTALYWYRQSLGQGLEFLIYFQGNSAPDKSGLPSDRFSAERTGGSVSTLTIQRTQQEDSAVYLCASSLVAAEETQYFGPGTRLLVL.

This chain links TRBV7-8 with TRBJ2-7; D is perhaps TRBD1 (6 bases). The CDR3 spans 13 residues. Germline CDR1 reads SGHVS; CDR2 reads FQNEAQ. Between the trimmed V and J ends, which lost 5 bases and 3 bases, there was a span of 11 bases. This CDR3 is CASSRIGGYEQYF. Here the CDR3 DNA reads TGTGCCAGCAGCCGAATAGGGGGCTACGAGCAGTACTTC.

This chain uses TRBV6-6 with TRBJ2-1; TRBD1 matches 9 bases. This CDR3 region has 14 residues. CDR1 is MNHNY and CDR2 is SVGAGI in the germline V gene (reference sequence). V shed 7 bases and J 8 bases; nucleotides not matched to a gene: 9. CDR3 in DNA: TGTGCCAGCAAAGAACAGGGGGCTGTCGATGAGCAGTTCTTC. Encoded protein: CASKEQGAVDEQFF.

This chain uses TRBV9 with TRBJ1-6; D unclear. This CDR3 spans 15 amino acids. V was shortened by 3 bases and J by 8 bases, with 15 bases between the two germline ends. Germline V lookup: CDR1 SGDLS, CDR2 YYNGEE. Written as DNA, the CDR3 is TGTGCCAGCAGCGCCACGGCAGCCGGGTATTCACCCCTCCACTTT. As protein: CASSATAAGYSPLHF.

The chain couples TRBV7-9 to TRBJ2-1, with 10 bases aligning to TRBD2. Germline assignment: CDR1 SEHNR and CDR2 FQNEAQ (reference sequence). Trimming cost V 5 bases and J 6 bases; bases outside gene matches: 10. There are 16 residues in the CDR3. CDR3 residues: CASSVAVAGGTNEQFF. Here the CDR3 DNA reads TGTGCCAGCAGCGTTGCGGTAGCGGGAGGCACCAATGAGCAGTTCTTC.

The CDR3 spells CASSSGGDQTQYF. The CDR3 DNA reads as TGCGCCAGCAGCTCGGGGGGCGATCAGACCCAGTACTTC. V gene TRBV5-1 combines with J gene TRBJ2-5; possibly TRBD2 for D (7 bases). The CDR3 length is 13 residues. CDR1 is SGHRS, CDR2 YFSETQ, per germline. Trimming took off 3 bases at V and 6 bases at J, with 12 bases between the two ends.

This clone has just a few counts. The chain recombines TRBV4-2 with TRBJ2-7, with D unresolved. Between the trimmed V and J ends, which lost 4 bases and 2 bases, there was a span of 9 bases. Germline CDR1 reads LGHNA; CDR2 reads YNFKEQ. This CDR3 has 13 amino acids. The CDR3 DNA is TGTGCCAGCAGCCGGCACGGCACCTACGAGCAGTACTTC. Its protein is CASSRHGTYEQYF.

V is TRBV18 and J is TRBJ1-2; no clear D gene. V lost 3 bases, J lost 4 bases, and 15 bases lay in between. Germline CDR1 is KGHSH and CDR2 is LQKENI. The CDR3 totals 15 residues. The CDR3 loop reads CASSPRTSDFYGYTF. The CDR3 DNA follows: TGTGCCAGCTCACCTCGTACTAGTGATTTCTATGGCTACACCTTC.

The table lists this clone with a count of one. The rearrangement joins TRBV30 to TRBJ2-7; D ambiguous. V dropped 2 bases and J dropped 4 bases, with 9 bases sitting between them. The CDR3 extends over 12 amino acids. Per germline, CDR1 GTSNPN and CDR2 SVGIG (reference sequence). CDR3 loop: CAWSLSIYEQYF. CDR3 nucleotides: TGTGCCTGGAGTCTATCAATTTACGAGCAGTACTTC.

The chain is built from TRBV28 and TRBJ2-5; 9 bases map to TRBD2. The V gene's germline CDR1 is MDHEN and CDR2 SYDVKM. This CDR3 spans 15 amino acids. The J segment lost 5 bases and the V segment lost 2 bases, leaving 6 bases of the junction unmatched. CDR3 DNA sequence: TGTGCCAGCAGTTTAAGGGGCGGGAGGGCGGAGACCCAGTACTTC. Translated: CASSLRGGRAETQYF.